This T cell receptor beta chain comes out of a study of CD4+ T cells in melanoma (dated by TCRdb to 2022 to 2024). Some background on the complete study: The study examined neoantigen-specific CD4+ T cells in human melanoma. Study-level results and caveats: Neoantigen-specific CD4+ T cells in melanoma were reported to show diverse differentiation states. Neoantigen-specific CD4+ T cells were reported to be correlated with the function of CD8+ T cells, macrophages and B cells.

CDR1 and CDR2 are drawn from the germline V gene: MDHEN, SYDVKM. The germline V end is reduced by 5 bases and the J end by 1 base; junction bases left unmatched: 15. From cysteine to phenylalanine, the CDR3 is 19 amino acids long. The kept DNA is CDR3 alone, 57 bases in frame from the first base. The library relied on the immunoSEQ multiplex PCR assay. TCRdb mirrors the immuneACCESS table, restricted to in-frame sequences. Some clones are absent from its copies; in checked studies, under half trace to an unresolved V gene, and the reason for the others is unknown. Here the sample has around 110,000 clones; around 92% occur a single time. 2.5% to 3.5% of the sample is held by the ten biggest clonotypes. Details on this clone: This clone's antigen is unknown. The input lacks base qualities; no much larger clone sits a single base away.

Patients with melanoma were used as donors. The chain couples TRBV28 to TRBJ2-3; TRBD1 matches 10 bases in the middle. The clonotype was recovered from a human donor with melanoma. The sequenced sample consisted of peripheral blood. The CDR3 protein sequence reads: CASSARGGTGALGTDTQYF. The DNA is as follows: TGTGCCAGCAGTGCAAGAGGCGGGACAGGGGCGCTGGGCACAGATACGCAGTATTTT.